The following is a T cell receptor beta chain sequence with its context. Its antigen is currently unknown. This specimen comes from a study of quantifying T cell responses using KT2 cells. Study-wide context: Reverse transcription used primers in the TCR alpha and beta constant regions. Findings and limits, study-wide: Very high KT2 spike-in numbers caused saturation in KT2 sequence detection.

A range of KT2-to-PBMC ratios was made using fixed PBMC numbers. The cDNA 3' end received a ligated oligonucleotide with a UMI. The first PCR ran 3 to 5 cycles with an equimolar RC1.1 and RC1.2 beta primer mix. From the second PCR onward, TCR alpha and beta chains were processed separately. TCRdb recomputed calls from the UMI-ligation and nested PCR reads with MiXCR, one row per CDR3 protein. The sample yields some 50,000 distinct CDR3 sequences, approximately 10% seen once. CDR1 is SNHLY and CDR2 is FYNNEI in the germline V gene. V dropped 11 bases and J dropped 3 bases, with 11 bases sitting between them. The CDR3 runs 12 residues.

The gene calls are TRBV2 and TRBJ2-1; D might be TRBD1 (7 bases). The sample consisted of PBMCs spiked with cells of the T cell clone KT2. The TCR originated in a human donor. Written as DNA, the CDR3 is TGTGCCCCAGGGGGGAACTACAATGAGCAGTTCTTC. Protein product: CAPGGNYNEQFF.